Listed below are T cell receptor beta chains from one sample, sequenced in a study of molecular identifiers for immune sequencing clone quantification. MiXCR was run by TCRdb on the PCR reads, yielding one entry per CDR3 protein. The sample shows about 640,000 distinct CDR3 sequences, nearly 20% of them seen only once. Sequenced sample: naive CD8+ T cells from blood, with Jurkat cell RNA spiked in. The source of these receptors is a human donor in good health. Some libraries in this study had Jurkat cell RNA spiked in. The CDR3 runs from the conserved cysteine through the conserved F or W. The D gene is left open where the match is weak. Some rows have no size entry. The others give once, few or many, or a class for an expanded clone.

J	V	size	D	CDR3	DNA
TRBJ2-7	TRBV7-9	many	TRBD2	CASGGLAAPYEQYF	TGTGCCAGCGGGGGTCTAGCGGCACCCTACGAGCAGTACTTC
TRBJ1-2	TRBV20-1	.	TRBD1	CSAREGQMQSNYGYTF	TGCAGTGCTAGAGAGGGACAGATGCAATCTAACTATGGCTACACCTTC
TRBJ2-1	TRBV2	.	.	CATLIGGPSSYNEQFF	TGTGCCACCCTTATTGGAGGGCCCAGCTCCTACAATGAGCAGTTCTTC
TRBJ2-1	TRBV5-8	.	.	CASGHLGGGLNEQFF	TGTGCCAGCGGCCACCTAGGTGGGGGGCTTAATGAGCAGTTCTTC
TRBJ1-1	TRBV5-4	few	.	CASSSAVRGGTEAFF	TGTGCCAGCAGCTCAGCTGTACGGGGCGGCACTGAAGCTTTCTTT
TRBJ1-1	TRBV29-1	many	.	CSVVSNTEAFF	TGCAGCGTTGTGAGTAACACTGAAGCTTTCTTT
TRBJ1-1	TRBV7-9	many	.	CASSSTRATKYTEAFF	TGTGCCAGCAGCTCAACCCGCGCGACTAAATACACTGAAGCTTTCTTT
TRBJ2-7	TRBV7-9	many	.	CASGEITLADEQYF	TGTGCCAGCGGCGAAATTACCCTGGCGGACGAGCAGTACTTC
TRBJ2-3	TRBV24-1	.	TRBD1	CATSDGTGSTDTQYF	TGTGCCACCAGTGACGGGACAGGAAGCACAGATACGCAGTATTTT
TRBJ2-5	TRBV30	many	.	CAWSVSKETQYF	TGTGCCTGGAGTGTCAGCAAAGAGACCCAGTACTTC
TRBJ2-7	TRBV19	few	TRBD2	CASSIADAGDFYEQYF	TGTGCCAGTAGTATAGCGGACGCGGGAGATTTCTACGAGCAGTACTTC
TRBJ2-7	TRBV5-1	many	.	CASSVGPYYEQYF	TGCGCCAGCAGCGTAGGCCCTTACTACGAGCAGTACTTC
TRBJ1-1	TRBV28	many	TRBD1	CASSRDRFMNTEAFF	TGTGCCAGCAGTCGGGACAGGTTTATGAACACTGAAGCTTTCTTT
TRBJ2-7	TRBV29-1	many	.	CSVMWQSSYEQYF	TGCAGCGTAATGTGGCAGAGCTCCTACGAGCAGTACTTC
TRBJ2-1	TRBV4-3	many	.	CASSQIQGNEQFF	TGCGCCAGCAGCCAAATACAGGGTAATGAGCAGTTCTTC
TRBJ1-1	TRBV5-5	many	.	CASSLAGRGMNTEAFF	TGTGCCAGCAGCTTAGCGGGAAGGGGCATGAACACTGAAGCTTTCTTT
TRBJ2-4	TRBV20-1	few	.	CSARDGGQAKNIQYF	TGCAGTGCTAGAGATGGAGGTCAAGCCAAAAACATTCAGTACTTC
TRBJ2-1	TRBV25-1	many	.	CASSDPSTVPYNEQFF	TGTGCCAGCAGTGACCCTTCGACAGTTCCCTACAATGAGCAGTTCTTC
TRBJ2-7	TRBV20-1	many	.	CSASRGRGFGEQYF	TGCAGTGCTAGCAGAGGCAGGGGTTTTGGCGAGCAGTACTTC
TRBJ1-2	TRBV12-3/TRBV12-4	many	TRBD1	CASSPGQKNYGYTF	TGTGCCAGCAGTCCGGGACAGAAAAACTATGGCTACACCTTC
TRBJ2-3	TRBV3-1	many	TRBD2	CASSQVESGGEDTQYF	TGTGCCAGCAGCCAAGTGGAAAGCGGGGGGGAGGATACGCAGTATTTT
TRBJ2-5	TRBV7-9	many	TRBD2	CASSSQRGLAGEEETQYF	TGTGCCAGCAGCTCCCAGAGGGGACTAGCGGGAGAGGAGGAGACCCAGTACTTC
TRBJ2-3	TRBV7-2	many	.	CASSLLGQDTQYF	TGTGCCAGCAGCTTATTGGGACAAGATACGCAGTATTTT
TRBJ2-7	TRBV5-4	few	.	CASSLYSGNEQYF	TGTGCCAGCAGCTTGTACTCAGGGAACGAGCAGTACTTC
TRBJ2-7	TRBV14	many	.	CASSQVRAAGEQYF	TGTGCCAGCAGCCAAGTCAGAGCCGCGGGCGAGCAGTACTTC
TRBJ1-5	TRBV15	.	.	CATSRDEGPQHF	TGTGCCACCAGCAGAGATGAAGGGCCCCAGCATTTT
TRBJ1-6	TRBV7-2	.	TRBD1	CASGLGTGEWNSPLHF	TGTGCCAGCGGCTTAGGGACAGGGGAGTGGAATTCACCCCTCCACTTT
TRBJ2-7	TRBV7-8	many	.	CASSLAPDSSYEQYF	TGTGCCAGCAGCTTAGCCCCCGACAGCTCCTACGAGCAGTACTTC